These 14 T cell receptor beta chains were sequenced from one sample in a study of T cells in tumors after PD-1 blockade. Some clones are missing from TCRdb's copy, which holds only in-frame ones; the method was immunoSEQ multiplex PCR. The profile shows about 60,000 clones, approximately 79% of them singletons. Material: PBMCs, obtained after anti-PD-1 treatment. The receptors derive from a human donor with basal cell carcinoma.

This clone occurred a few times. This chain joins TRBV4-1 and TRBJ1-6, with D tentatively TRBD1 (6 bases). With 1 base removed from V and 0 bases from J, the gap between germline ends came to 10 bases. The length of the CDR3 is 17 residues. CDR1 and CDR2 from the germline V gene are MGHRA and YSYEKL. The DNA for the CDR3 is TGCGCCAGCAGCCAAGCTCCACAGGGCTCCTATAATTCACCCCTCCACTTT. As protein: CASSQAPQGSYNSPLHF.

The chain has TRBV10-3 and TRBJ2-3; 10 bases match TRBD1. CDR3 length: 18 residues. Germline V lookup: CDR1 ENHRY, CDR2 SYGVKD. Unmatched junction bases numbered 11, after V lost 3 bases and J lost 2 bases. The CDR3 loop is CAISDGNPGQGSTDTQYF. CDR3 sequence (DNA): TGTGCCATCAGTGATGGGAACCCGGGACAGGGGTCCACAGATACGCAGTATTTT.

The V and J genes are TRBV6-5 and TRBJ1-1; no firm D call. V was clipped by 1 base and J by 10 bases, with 7 bases between them. Germline V CDR1 and CDR2: MNHEY, SVGAGI. The CDR3 is 11 amino acids. The CDR3 nucleotides read TGTGCCAGCAGTTACTTTGGGGTAGCTTTCTTT. Its translation: CASSYFGVAFF.

This sequence joins TRBV18 and TRBJ1-1; 10 nucleotides match TRBD1. V lost 3 bases to trimming and J lost 4 bases; unmatched junction nucleotides: 5. This CDR3 region has 15 residues. Germline V CDR1 and CDR2: KGHSH, LQKENI. The CDR3: CASSPDRGRGTEAFF. In nucleotides, the CDR3 is TGTGCCAGCTCACCGGACAGGGGGAGAGGCACTGAAGCTTTCTTT.

The chain couples TRBV7-8 to TRBJ2-1; possible D gene TRBD2, 6 bases. The germline V gene encodes CDR1 SGHVS and CDR2 FQNEAQ. The ends were cut back, 1 base at V and 10 bases at J, with 11 bases in the middle. This CDR3 has 13 residues. The CDR3 DNA is TGTGCCAGCAGCTTAGGGGGAGGAGCGGAGCAGTTCTTC. Translated: CASSLGGGAEQFF. The whole variable domain, filled in from reference TRBV7-8 and TRBJ2-1, reads GAGVSQSPRYKVAKRGQDVALRCDPISGHVSLFWYQQALGQGPEFLTYFQNEAQLDKSGLPSDRFFAERPEGSVSTLKIQRTQQEDSAVYLCASSLGGGAEQFFGPGTRLTVL.

This chain joins TRBV10-1 and TRBJ1-4, with D unclear. CDR3 length equals 15 residues. Trimming took off 0 bases at V and 3 bases at J, with 8 bases between the two ends. Germline lookup yields CDR1 WNHNN and CDR2 SYGVQD (reference sequence). The CDR3 loop is CASSESAGSNEKLFF. The CDR3 DNA is TGCGCCAGCAGTGAGTCGGCAGGCTCTAATGAAAAACTGTTTTTT.

The chain uses TRBV9 and TRBJ1-1; no definite D call. There are 13 residues in the CDR3. CDR1 SGDLS and CDR2 YYNGEE come from the germline V gene. Trimming shortened V by 4 bases and J by 2 bases, and 9 bases separated the two germline ends. The CDR3 bases are TGTGCCAGCAGCACCCGGGGAAACACTGAAGCTTTCTTT. It codes for CASSTRGNTEAFF.

The chain employs TRBV16 and TRBJ1-2; D unresolved. V lost 1 base, J lost 2 bases, and 8 bases lay in between. The CDR3 runs to 14 residues. Germline loops: CDR1 KGHSY, CDR2 FQNENV. CDR3 sequence (DNA): TGTGCCAGCAGCCAATTAAGGCAGAACTATGGCTACACCTTC. Protein sequence: CASSQLRQNYGYTF.

By proportion, this clone is medium-sized. The genes are TRBV6-4 and TRBJ1-1; TRBD1 matches at 9 bases. The CDR3 is made up of 14 amino acids. V lost 4 bases to trimming and J lost 7 bases; unmatched junction nucleotides: 7. Per the germline V gene, CDR1 is MRHNA and CDR2 is SNTAGT. In DNA, the CDR3 is TGTGCCAGCAGTGTTGGGACAGGGACCGATGAAGCTTTCTTT. Amino acids: CASSVGTGTDEAFF.

The chain recombines TRBV7-2 with TRBJ2-1, with D possibly called TRBD1 or TRBD2 (5 bases each). The CDR3 runs 14 residues. From germline, CDR1 is SGHTA and CDR2 FQGNSA. The V end lost 5 bases, the J end lost 4 bases, and 12 bases lay between the germline ends. CDR3: CASSHGWGYNEQFF. In DNA, the CDR3 is TGTGCCAGCAGCCACGGGTGGGGGTACAATGAGCAGTTCTTC. Full variable domain (remainder filled in from reference TRBV7-2 and TRBJ2-1): GAGVSQSPSNKVTEKGKDVELRCDPISGHTALYWYRQSLGQGLEFLIYFQGNSAPDKSGLPSDRFSAERTGGSVSTLTIQRTQQEDSAVYLCASSHGWGYNEQFFGPGTRLTVL.

This sequence joins TRBV19 and TRBJ1-5; tentative D call: TRBD1 (5 bases). Between the trimmed V and J ends, which lost 8 bases and 7 bases, there was a span of 12 bases. Germline V gene lookup returns CDR1 LNHDA and CDR2 SQIVND (reference sequence). CDR3 length equals 12 residues. The CDR3 spells CASSGLRQPQHF. For the CDR3, the DNA is TGTGCCAGTTCAGGGTTGAGACAGCCCCAGCATTTT.

V gene TRBV28 combines with J gene TRBJ2-5; 7 nucleotides align to TRBD1. The CDR3 has 14 residues. Germline V CDR1 and CDR2: MDHEN, SYDVKM. V trimming: 5 bases; J trimming: 4 bases; junction bases outside the gene matches: 7. CDR3 in amino acids: CASSQRTGVETQYF. The CDR3 DNA is TGTGCCAGCAGTCAAAGAACAGGGGTAGAGACCCAGTACTTC.

V and J are TRBV9 and TRBJ2-7; D ambiguous. Germline V gives CDR1 SGDLS, CDR2 YYNGEE. CDR3 length: 14 residues. The V gene lost 0 bases and the J gene lost 2 bases, with 9 bases spanning the gap. Here the CDR3 DNA reads TGTGCCAGCAGCGTAGAACAATTCACCTACGAGCAGTACTTC. Translated: CASSVEQFTYEQYF.

This clone was counted a few times. The V call is TRBV19, the J call TRBJ2-4; a weak D match, TRBD1 (6 bases). CDR3 size: 14 residues. The V end was cut by 7 bases, the J end by 5 bases, with 15 bases between. Per the germline V gene, CDR1 is LNHDA and CDR2 is SQIVND (reference sequence). In DNA form, the CDR3 reads TGTGCCAGTAAGGGGGTGAATAGGGAAAACATTCAGTACTTC. Translation: CASKGVNRENIQYF. Based on the CDR3 plus reference TRBV19 and TRBJ2-4, the full variable domain is DGGITQSPKYLFRKEGQNVTLSCEQNLNHDAMYWYRQDPGQGLRLIYYSQIVNDFQKGDIAEGYSVSREKKESFPLTVTSAQKNPTAFYLCASKGVNRENIQYFGAGTRLSVL.